This TCR beta chain was sequenced in a study of shared clonotypes between healthy human individuals. Overall study context: Every donor yielded three CD4 naive, three CD4 memory, two CD8 naive and one CD8 memory plate.

Deletions cut 5 bases from V and 5 bases from J, with 10 bases between. In germline, CDR1 is MDHEN, CDR2 SYDVKM. The CDR3 runs to 12 residues. CD4+ cells were split into CD45RA+ naive and CD45RA-negative memory subsets. Repertoires were generated with immunoSEQ multiplex PCR, while TCRdb's copy carries only in-frame clones and drops some. This sample yields 2.3 million or so clones, of which over 85% are seen a single time; under 0.45% belongs to the top ten. The material sequenced was naive CD4+ T cells from PBMCs. Specified subset: CD45RA+ positively selected. The chain employs TRBV28 and TRBJ2-7; D is ambiguous. This TCR was sampled from a man aged 18 to 35 in good health. Some clones in this sample may be carry-over from other donors' samples. CDR3 coding DNA: TGTGCCAGCAGTCCCCAAGAAGACGAGCAGTACTTC. This codes for CASSPQEDEQYF. Supplemented by reference TRBV28 and TRBJ2-7, the full variable domain reads DVKVTQSSRYLVKRTGEKVFLECVQDMDHENMFWYRQDPGLGLRLIYFSYDVKMKEKGDIPEGYSVSREKKERFSLILESASTNQTSMYLCASSPQEDEQYFGPGTRLTVT.